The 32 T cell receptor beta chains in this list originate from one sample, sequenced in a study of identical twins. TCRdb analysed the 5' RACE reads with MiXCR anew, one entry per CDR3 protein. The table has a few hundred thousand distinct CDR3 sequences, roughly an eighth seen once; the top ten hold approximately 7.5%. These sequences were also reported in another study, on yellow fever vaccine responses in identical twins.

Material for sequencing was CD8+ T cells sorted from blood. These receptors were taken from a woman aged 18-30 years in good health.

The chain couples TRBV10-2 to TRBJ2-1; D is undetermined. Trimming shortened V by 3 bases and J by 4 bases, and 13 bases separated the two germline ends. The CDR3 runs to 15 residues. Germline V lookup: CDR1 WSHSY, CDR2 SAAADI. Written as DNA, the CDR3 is TGCGCCAGCAGTGATGGGTTAGTAGGGTACAATGAGCAGTTCTTC. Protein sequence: CASSDGLVGYNEQFF.

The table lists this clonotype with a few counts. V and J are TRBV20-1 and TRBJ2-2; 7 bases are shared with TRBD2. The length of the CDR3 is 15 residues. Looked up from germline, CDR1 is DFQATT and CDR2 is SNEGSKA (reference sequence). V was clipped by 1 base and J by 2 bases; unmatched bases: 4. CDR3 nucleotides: TGCAGTGCTAGAGGTCTAGCGGATAACACCGGGGAGCTGTTTTTT. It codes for CSARGLADNTGELFF.

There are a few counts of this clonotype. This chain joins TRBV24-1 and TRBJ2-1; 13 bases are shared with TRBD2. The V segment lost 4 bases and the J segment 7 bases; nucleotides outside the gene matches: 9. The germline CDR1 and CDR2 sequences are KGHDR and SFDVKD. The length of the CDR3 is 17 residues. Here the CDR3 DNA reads TGTGCCACCAGTGAACCTGGACTAGCGGGAGATAGTAATGAGCAGTTCTTC. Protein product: CATSEPGLAGDSNEQFF.

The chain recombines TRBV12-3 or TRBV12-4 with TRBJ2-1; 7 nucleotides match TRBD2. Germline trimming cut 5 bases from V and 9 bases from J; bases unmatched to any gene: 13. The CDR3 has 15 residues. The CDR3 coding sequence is TGTGCCAGCAGTCCATTGGGGGAGGGAGGGCGTGAGCAGTTCTTC. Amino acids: CASSPLGEGGREQFF.

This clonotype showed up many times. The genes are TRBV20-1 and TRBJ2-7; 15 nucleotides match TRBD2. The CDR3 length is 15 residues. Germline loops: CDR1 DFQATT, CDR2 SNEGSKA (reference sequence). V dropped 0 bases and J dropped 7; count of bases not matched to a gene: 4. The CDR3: CSARDGTSGGFEQYV. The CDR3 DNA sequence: TGCAGTGCTAGAGATGGGACTAGCGGGGGGTTTGAGCAGTACGTC.

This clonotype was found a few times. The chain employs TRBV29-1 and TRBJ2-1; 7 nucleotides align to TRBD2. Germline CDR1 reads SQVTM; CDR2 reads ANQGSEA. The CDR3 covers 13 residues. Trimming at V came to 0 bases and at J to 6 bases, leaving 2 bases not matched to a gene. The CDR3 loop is CSVEDPGGNEQFF. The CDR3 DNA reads TGCAGCGTTGAAGACCCGGGGGGCAATGAGCAGTTCTTC.

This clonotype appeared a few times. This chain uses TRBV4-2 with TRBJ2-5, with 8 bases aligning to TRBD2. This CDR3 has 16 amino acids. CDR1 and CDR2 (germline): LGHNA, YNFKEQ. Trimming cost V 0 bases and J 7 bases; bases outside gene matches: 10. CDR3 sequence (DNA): TGTGCCAGCAGCCAAGATTCTAGCGGGCCCTTCGGGACCCAGTACTTC. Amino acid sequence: CASSQDSSGPFGTQYF.

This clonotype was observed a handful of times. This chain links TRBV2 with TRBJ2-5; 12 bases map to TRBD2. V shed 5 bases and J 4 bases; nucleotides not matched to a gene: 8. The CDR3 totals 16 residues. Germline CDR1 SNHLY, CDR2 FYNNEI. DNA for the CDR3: TGTGCCAGCAGTTCGACTAGCGGGGGATCCTCAGAGACCCAGTACTTC. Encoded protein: CASSSTSGGSSETQYF. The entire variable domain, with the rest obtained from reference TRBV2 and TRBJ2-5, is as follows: EPEVTQTPSHQVTQMGQEVILRCVPISNHLYFYWYRQILGQKVEFLVSFYNNEISEKSEIFDDQFSVERPDGSNFTLKIRSTKLEDSAMYFCASSSTSGGSSETQYFGPGTRLLVL.

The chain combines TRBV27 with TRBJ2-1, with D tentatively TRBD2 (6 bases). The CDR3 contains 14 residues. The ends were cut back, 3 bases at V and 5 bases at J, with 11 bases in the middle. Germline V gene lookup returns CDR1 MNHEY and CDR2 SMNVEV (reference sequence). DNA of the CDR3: TGTGCCAGCAGTTTCCCGGGAGCAAACAATGAGCAGTTCTTC. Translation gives CASSFPGANNEQFF.

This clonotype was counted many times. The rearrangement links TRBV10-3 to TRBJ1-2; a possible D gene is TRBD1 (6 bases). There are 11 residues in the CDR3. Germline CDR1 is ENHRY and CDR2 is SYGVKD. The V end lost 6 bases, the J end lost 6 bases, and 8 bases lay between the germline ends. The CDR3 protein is CAIRDSDGYTF. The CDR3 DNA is TGTGCCATCAGGGACAGTGATGGCTACACCTTC.

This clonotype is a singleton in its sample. CDR3 DNA: TGTGCCAGCAGTTTCGCGGCCGGGACAGGGGGCAACGATGAGCAGTTCTTC. It yields the protein CASSFAAGTGGNDEQFF. This chain uses TRBV28 with TRBJ2-1; 12 bases map to TRBD1. Germline-derived CDR1 and CDR2 are MDHEN and SYDVKM. V lost 3 bases, J lost 8 bases, and 11 bases stayed unmatched. This CDR3 has 17 amino acids.

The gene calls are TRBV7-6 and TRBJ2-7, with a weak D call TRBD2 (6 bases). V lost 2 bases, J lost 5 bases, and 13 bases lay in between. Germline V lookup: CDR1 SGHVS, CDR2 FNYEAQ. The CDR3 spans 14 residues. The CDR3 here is CASSLRAGPHEQYF. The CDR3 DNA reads TGTGCCAGCAGCTTACGGGCGGGGCCCCACGAGCAGTACTTC.

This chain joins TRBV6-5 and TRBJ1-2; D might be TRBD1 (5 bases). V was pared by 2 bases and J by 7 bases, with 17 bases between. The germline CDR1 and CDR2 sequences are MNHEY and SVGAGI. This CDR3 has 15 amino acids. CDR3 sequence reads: CASSYKGQRRGGYTF. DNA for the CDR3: TGTGCCAGCAGTTACAAGGGGCAGCGTCGAGGTGGCTACACCTTC.

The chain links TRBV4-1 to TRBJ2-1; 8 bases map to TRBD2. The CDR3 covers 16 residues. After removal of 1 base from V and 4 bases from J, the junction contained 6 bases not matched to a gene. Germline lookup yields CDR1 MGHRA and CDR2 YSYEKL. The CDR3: CASSQVGSGGYNEQFF. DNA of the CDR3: TGCGCCAGCAGCCAAGTCGGCAGCGGGGGTTACAATGAGCAGTTCTTC.

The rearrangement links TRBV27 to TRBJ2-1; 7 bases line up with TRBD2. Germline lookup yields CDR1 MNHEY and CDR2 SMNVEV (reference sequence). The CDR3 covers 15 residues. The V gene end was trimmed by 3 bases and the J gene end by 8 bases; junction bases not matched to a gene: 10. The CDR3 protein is CASSFRGRAGDEQFF. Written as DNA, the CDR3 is TGTGCCAGCAGTTTCCGTGGGAGGGCCGGGGATGAGCAGTTCTTC.

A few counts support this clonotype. In DNA, the CDR3 is TGTGCCAGCAGTACCTATCGACAGTCTGTTGATAGGAATGAGCAGTTCTTC. It codes for CASSTYRQSVDRNEQFF. This chain links TRBV27 with TRBJ2-1; D might be TRBD1 (5 bases). CDR1 is MNHEY, CDR2 SMNVEV, per germline (reference sequence). The CDR3 extends over 17 amino acids. V was shortened by 5 bases and J by 7 bases, with 24 bases between the two germline ends.

The CDR3 here is CASSGQYF. The CDR3 DNA sequence: TGTGCCAGCAGCGGGCAGTATTTT. The chain employs TRBV9 and TRBJ2-3; D is uncertain. V was trimmed by 3 bases and J by 11 bases, leaving 1 base between them. This CDR3 spans 8 amino acids. The germline V gene has CDR1 SGDLS and CDR2 YYNGEE.

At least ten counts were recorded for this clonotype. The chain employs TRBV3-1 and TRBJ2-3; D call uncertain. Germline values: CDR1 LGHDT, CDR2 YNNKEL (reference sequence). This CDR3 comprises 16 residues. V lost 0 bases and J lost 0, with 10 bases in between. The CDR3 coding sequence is TGTGCCAGCAGCCAAGATGGCGGCGGAAGCACAGATACGCAGTATTTT. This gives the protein CASSQDGGGSTDTQYF.

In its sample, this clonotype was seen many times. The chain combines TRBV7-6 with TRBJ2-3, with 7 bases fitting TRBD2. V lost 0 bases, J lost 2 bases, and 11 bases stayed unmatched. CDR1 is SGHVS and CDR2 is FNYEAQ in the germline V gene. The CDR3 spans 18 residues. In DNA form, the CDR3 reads TGTGCCAGCAGCTTAGCGAGTTTCGCTAGCGGTTACACAGATACGCAGTATTTT. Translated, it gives CASSLASFASGYTDTQYF.

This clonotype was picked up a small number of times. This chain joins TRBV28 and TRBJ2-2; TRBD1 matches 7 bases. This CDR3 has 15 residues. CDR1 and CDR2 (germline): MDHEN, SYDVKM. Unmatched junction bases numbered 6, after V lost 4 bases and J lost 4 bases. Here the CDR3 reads CASSSPRGSTGELFF. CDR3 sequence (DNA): TGTGCCAGCAGTTCCCCCAGGGGGTCCACCGGGGAGCTGTTTTTT.

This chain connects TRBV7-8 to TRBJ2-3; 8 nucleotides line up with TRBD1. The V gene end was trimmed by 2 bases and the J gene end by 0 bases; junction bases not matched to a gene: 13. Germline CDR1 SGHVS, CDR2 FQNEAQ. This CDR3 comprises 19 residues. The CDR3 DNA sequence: TGTGCCAGCAGCTTAAGGACAGGGAAAGCACTCACTAGCACAGATACGCAGTATTTT. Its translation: CASSLRTGKALTSTDTQYF.

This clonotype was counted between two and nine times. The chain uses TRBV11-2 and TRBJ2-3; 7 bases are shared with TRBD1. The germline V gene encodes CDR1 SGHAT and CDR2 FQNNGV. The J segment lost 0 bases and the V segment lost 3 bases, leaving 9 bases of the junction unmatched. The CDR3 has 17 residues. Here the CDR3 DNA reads TGTGCCAGCAGCTTCGGGACAGTTCACTCTAGCACAGATACGCAGTATTTT. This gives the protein CASSFGTVHSSTDTQYF.

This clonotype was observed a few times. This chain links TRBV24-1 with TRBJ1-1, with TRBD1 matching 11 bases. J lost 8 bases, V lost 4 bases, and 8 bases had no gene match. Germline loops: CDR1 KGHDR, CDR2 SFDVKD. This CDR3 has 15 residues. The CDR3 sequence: CATSDPGTGGREAFF. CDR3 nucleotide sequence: TGTGCCACCAGTGACCCTGGGACAGGGGGTCGGGAAGCTTTCTTT.

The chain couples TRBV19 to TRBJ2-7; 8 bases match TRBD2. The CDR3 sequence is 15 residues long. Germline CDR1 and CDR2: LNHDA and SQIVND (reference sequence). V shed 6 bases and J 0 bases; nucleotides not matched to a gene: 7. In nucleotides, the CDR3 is TGTGCCAGTAGGGCTAGCGGGTGGGGCTCCTACGAGCAGTACTTC. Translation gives CASRASGWGSYEQYF. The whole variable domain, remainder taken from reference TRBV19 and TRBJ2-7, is DGGITQSPKYLFRKEGQNVTLSCEQNLNHDAMYWYRQDPGQGLRLIYYSQIVNDFQKGDIAEGYSVSREKKESFPLTVTSAQKNPTAFYLCASRASGWGSYEQYFGPGTRLTVT.

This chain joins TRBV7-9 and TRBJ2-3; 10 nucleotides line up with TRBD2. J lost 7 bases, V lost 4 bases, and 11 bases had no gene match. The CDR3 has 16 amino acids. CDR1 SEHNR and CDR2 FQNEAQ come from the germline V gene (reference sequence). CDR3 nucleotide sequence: TGTGCCAGCAGCTCCAGCGGGGGGGCAGGGGACCATACGCAGTATTTT. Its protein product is CASSSSGGAGDHTQYF.

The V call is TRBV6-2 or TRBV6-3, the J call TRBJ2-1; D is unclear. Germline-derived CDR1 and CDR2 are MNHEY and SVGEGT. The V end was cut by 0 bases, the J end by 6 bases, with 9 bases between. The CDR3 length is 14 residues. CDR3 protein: CASSYSMSANEQFF. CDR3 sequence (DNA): TGTGCCAGCAGTTACTCGATGTCGGCCAATGAGCAGTTCTTC.

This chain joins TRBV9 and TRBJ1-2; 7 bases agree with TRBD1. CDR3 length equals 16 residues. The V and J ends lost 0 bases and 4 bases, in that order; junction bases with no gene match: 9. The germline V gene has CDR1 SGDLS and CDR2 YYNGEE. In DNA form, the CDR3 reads TGTGCCAGCAGCGTAGATGGAGGGGGCGCTTCCTATGGCTACACCTTC. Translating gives CASSVDGGGASYGYTF.

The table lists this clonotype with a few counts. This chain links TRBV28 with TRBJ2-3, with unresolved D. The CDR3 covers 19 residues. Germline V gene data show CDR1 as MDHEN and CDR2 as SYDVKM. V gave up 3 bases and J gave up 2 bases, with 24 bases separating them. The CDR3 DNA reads TGTGCCAGCAGTTTTATGGCTGGATTTTTCGCCTCCCCCACAGATACGCAGTATTTT. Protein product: CASSFMAGFFASPTDTQYF.

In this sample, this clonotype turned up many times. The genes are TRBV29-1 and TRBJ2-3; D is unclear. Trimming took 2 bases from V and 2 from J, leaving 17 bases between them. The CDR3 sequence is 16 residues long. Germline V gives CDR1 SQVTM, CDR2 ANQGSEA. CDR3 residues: CSVEKGEQFVTDTQYF. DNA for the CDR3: TGCAGCGTTGAAAAGGGCGAACAATTTGTCACAGATACGCAGTATTTT.

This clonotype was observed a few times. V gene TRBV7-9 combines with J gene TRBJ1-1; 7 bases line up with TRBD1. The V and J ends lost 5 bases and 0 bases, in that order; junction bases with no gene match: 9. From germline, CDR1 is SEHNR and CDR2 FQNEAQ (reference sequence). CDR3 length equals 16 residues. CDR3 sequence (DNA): TGTGCCAGCAGCACGACAGGGCTTGGTCTGAACACTGAAGCTTTCTTT. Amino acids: CASSTTGLGLNTEAFF. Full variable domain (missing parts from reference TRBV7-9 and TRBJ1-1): DTGVSQNPRHKITKRGQNVTFRCDPISEHNRLYWYRQTLGQGPEFLTYFQNEAQLEKSRLLSDRFSAERPKGSFSTLEIQRTEQGDSAMYLCASSTTGLGLNTEAFFGQGTRLTVV.

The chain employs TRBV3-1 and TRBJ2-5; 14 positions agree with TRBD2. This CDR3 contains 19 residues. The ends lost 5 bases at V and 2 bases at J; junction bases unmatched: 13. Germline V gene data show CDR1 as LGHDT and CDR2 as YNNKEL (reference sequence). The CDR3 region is CASSDAGSGLAGAQETQYF. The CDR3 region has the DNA TGTGCCAGCAGCGACGCCGGATCGGGACTAGCGGGAGCTCAAGAGACCCAGTACTTC.

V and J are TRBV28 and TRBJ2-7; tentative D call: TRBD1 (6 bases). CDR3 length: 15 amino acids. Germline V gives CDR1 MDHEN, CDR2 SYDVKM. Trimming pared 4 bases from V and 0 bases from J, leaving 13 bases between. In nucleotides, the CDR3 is TGTGCCAGCAGTTCCCCCCGACAGGTCTCCTACGAGCAGTACTTC. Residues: CASSSPRQVSYEQYF.